A selection of T cell receptor beta chains follows, all from one sample in a study of shared clonotypes between healthy human individuals. TCRdb keeps only in-frame clones here, not all; method: immunoSEQ multiplex PCR. Of 2 million to 2.5 million clones in the sample, approximately 96% were seen once. Source material: naive CD4+ T cells sorted from blood. The receptor set was obtained from a man aged 18 to 30 in good health. Both conserved end residues are part of each CDR3. D genes are given only for firm matches. Clone sizes are given selectively: once, few, many, or a class where the clone is expanded.

v_gene,j_gene,d_gene,abundance,CDR3nt,CDR3aa
TRBV6-1,TRBJ2-2,NA,NA,TGTGCCGGCTCGGCAGGAATTAGCCGGGAGCTGTTTTTT,CAGSAGISRELFF
TRBV7-9,TRBJ1-4,NA,NA,TGTGCCAGCAGCTCAAACGCCCAGGGGTATGGAAAACTGTTTTTT,CASSSNAQGYGKLFF
TRBV7-2,TRBJ2-3,TRBD2,NA,TGTGCCAGCAGCGGGGGGACTAGCCCGAATACAGATACGCAGTATTTT,CASSGGTSPNTDTQYF
TRBV6-5,TRBJ2-1,TRBD2,NA,TGTGCCAGCAGTAGGGGAGGTAGCGGGAGAAATGAGCAGTTCTTC,CASSRGGSGRNEQFF
TRBV4-3,TRBJ2-3,NA,NA,TGCGCCAGCAGCCAGGGTGACAGTGCCGGGAAGAGCACAGATACGCAGTATTTT,CASSQGDSAGKSTDTQYF
TRBV11-1,TRBJ2-1,NA,NA,TGTGCCAGCAGCTTGGGTCGCTTCGGGGATGAGCAGTTCTTC,CASSLGRFGDEQFF
TRBV28,TRBJ1-3,NA,NA,TGTGCCAGCAGTTTCGGGGACCGCTCTGGAAACACCATATATTTT,CASSFGDRSGNTIYF
TRBV2,TRBJ1-5,NA,NA,TGTGCCAGCAGTGAAGGGGGGACCCAGCAGCCCCAGCATTTT,CASSEGGTQQPQHF
TRBV10-3,TRBJ1-2,NA,NA,TGTGCCATCAGCGCGCAGGCCCTAGAGCCCTATGGCTACACCTTC,CAISAQALEPYGYTF
TRBV15,TRBJ1-4,NA,NA,TGTGCCACCAGCAGAGCCTACAGCTCCACAACTAATGAAAAACTGTTTTTT,CATSRAYSSTTNEKLFF
TRBV27,TRBJ1-2,TRBD1,NA,TGTGCCAGCAGGGGGGCGACAGGGGGCGGGAGTGGTGGCTACACCTTC,CASRGATGGGSGGYTF
TRBV6-6,TRBJ2-1,TRBD2,NA,TGTGCCAGCAACCCCCGGGGACTAGCGGGCGATGAGCAGTTCTTC,CASNPRGLAGDEQFF
TRBV19,TRBJ1-5,NA,few,TGTGCCAGTAGTATAGGTCCCCGCAGGGCCCACCATCAGCCCCAGCATTTT,CASSIGPRRAHHQPQHF
TRBV18,TRBJ1-1,NA,NA,TGTGCCAGCTCACCTTATACAGGGTTGAGCACTGAAGCTTTCTTT,CASSPYTGLSTEAFF
TRBV9,TRBJ1-5,NA,NA,TGTGCCAGCAGCGTAGTTTATCCCAGTTTTAGCAATCAGCCCCAGCATTTT,CASSVVYPSFSNQPQHF
TRBV2,TRBJ2-7,TRBD2,NA,TGTGCCAGCAGTGACAGGAGCGGGAGTAACGAGCAGTACTTC,CASSDRSGSNEQYF